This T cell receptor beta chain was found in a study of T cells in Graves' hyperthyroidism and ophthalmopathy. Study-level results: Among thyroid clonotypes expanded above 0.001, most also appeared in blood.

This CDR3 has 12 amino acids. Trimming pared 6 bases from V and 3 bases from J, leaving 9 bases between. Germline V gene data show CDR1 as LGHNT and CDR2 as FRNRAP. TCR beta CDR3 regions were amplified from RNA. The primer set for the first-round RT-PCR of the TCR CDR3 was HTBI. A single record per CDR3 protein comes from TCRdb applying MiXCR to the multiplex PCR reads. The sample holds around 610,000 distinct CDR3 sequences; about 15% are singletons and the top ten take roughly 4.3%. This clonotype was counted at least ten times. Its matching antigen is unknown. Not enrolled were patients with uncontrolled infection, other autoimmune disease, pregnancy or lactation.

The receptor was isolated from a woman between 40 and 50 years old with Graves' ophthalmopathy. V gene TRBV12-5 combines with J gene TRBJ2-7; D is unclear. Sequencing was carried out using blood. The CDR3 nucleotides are TGTGCTAGTGGCCAACGGATCTACGAGCAGTACTTC. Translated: CASGQRIYEQYF.